Listed below are T cell receptor beta chains from one sample, sequenced in a study of technical replicates of blood from several donors. Clones were sequenced by immunoSEQ multiplex PCR, and TCRdb holds only the in-frame ones, with some missing. The sample shows roughly 48,000 clones, 92% of them seen only once. The sequenced sample was PBMCs. The origin of the receptors is a human donor in good health. Some clones in this sample may be carry-over from other donors' samples. The conserved cysteine and the conserved F or W are not part of the CDR3 here. Fields, in order: D gene, V gene, CDR3 protein. A D gene is named only where the DNA matches it firmly.

D gene: -
V gene: TRBV7-8
CDR3 protein: ASSLAGPQAGNTIY

D gene: TRBD2
V gene: TRBV7-9
CDR3 protein: ASSGSGARETQY

D gene: TRBD1
V gene: TRBV18
CDR3 protein: ASSPGTATADVLT

D gene: -
V gene: TRBV15
CDR3 protein: ATSRDRGIPRAGELF

D gene: TRBD2
V gene: TRBV27
CDR3 protein: ASSLLLSGTSGRARNNEQF

D gene: -
V gene: TRBV5-4
CDR3 protein: ASSSGGRDEQY

D gene: TRBD1
V gene: TRBV2
CDR3 protein: ASNRDSRNTIY

D gene: TRBD1
V gene: TRBV7-2
CDR3 protein: ASSLATGPGKDTGELF

D gene: TRBD2
V gene: TRBV7-2
CDR3 protein: ASQQGAYERGWKETQY

D gene: TRBD1
V gene: TRBV10-3
CDR3 protein: AIRGGQGAEAF

D gene: -
V gene: TRBV4-2
CDR3 protein: ASSQEAGFQPQH

D gene: TRBD1
V gene: TRBV5-1
CDR3 protein: ASSLGGTGRGDTQY

D gene: -
V gene: TRBV19
CDR3 protein: ASRPAGRPSLNYGYT

D gene: -
V gene: TRBV11-2
CDR3 protein: ASSLDRQGVSPLH

D gene: -
V gene: TRBV2
CDR3 protein: ASSDPTSTVRPFNSPLH

D gene: -
V gene: TRBV7-2
CDR3 protein: ASSFSQSNTEAF

D gene: -
V gene: TRBV7-2
CDR3 protein: ASSYSTGYYGYT

D gene: TRBD1
V gene: TRBV15
CDR3 protein: ATSNWDSPRAF

D gene: -
V gene: TRBV29-1
CDR3 protein: SVHSGGLTGELF

D gene: -
V gene: TRBV9
CDR3 protein: ASSPQTYQGAQY

D gene: TRBD1
V gene: TRBV4-2
CDR3 protein: ASSQEVIGRGYLEQY

D gene: -
V gene: TRBV7-3
CDR3 protein: ASSLARDSPLH

D gene: -
V gene: TRBV15
CDR3 protein: ATSRDQPGGRGNYGYT

D gene: TRBD2
V gene: TRBV30
CDR3 protein: AWSLAGVGETQY

D gene: -
V gene: TRBV4-2
CDR3 protein: ASSQDGGTTDTQY

D gene: -
V gene: TRBV6-4
CDR3 protein: ASSQAAEGTDTQY

D gene: TRBD2
V gene: TRBV19
CDR3 protein: ASSSTSGVNEQF

D gene: TRBD2
V gene: TRBV7-2
CDR3 protein: ASSLGLAPNEQF

D gene: -
V gene: TRBV27
CDR3 protein: ASSVEQGSYEQY

D gene: -
V gene: TRBV6-1
CDR3 protein: ASTSPRGGGYGYT

D gene: TRBD2
V gene: TRBV6-4
CDR3 protein: ASSDSGLASYNEQF

D gene: TRBD1
V gene: TRBV19
CDR3 protein: ASSPGQGPYEQY

D gene: -
V gene: TRBV7-2
CDR3 protein: ASSSAVEGYEQY

D gene: -
V gene: TRBV4-1
CDR3 protein: ASSPNYEQY

D gene: -
V gene: TRBV19
CDR3 protein: ASSGPGGGYEQY

D gene: -
V gene: TRBV7-2
CDR3 protein: ASSFGETQY

D gene: TRBD2
V gene: TRBV7-9
CDR3 protein: ASSFDFSGSHEQY

D gene: -
V gene: TRBV6-5
CDR3 protein: ASRSGLYDYEQY

D gene: TRBD2
V gene: TRBV4-3
CDR3 protein: ASSPNGGTKNIQY

D gene: -
V gene: TRBV7-2
CDR3 protein: ASSLGSPYSPLH

D gene: TRBD2
V gene: TRBV5-4
CDR3 protein: ASSLNGLAETQY

D gene: -
V gene: TRBV5-6
CDR3 protein: ASSSESYQETQY

D gene: TRBD1
V gene: TRBV27
CDR3 protein: ASSKGQGGGPQH

D gene: TRBD1
V gene: TRBV4-3
CDR3 protein: ASSQTTGMSTDTQY

D gene: TRBD2
V gene: TRBV6-5
CDR3 protein: ASSYSGTSTDTQY

D gene: TRBD2
V gene: TRBV7-2
CDR3 protein: ASSSPGLAGGSSYNEQF